The 26 T cell receptor beta chains reported below all come from one sample, sequenced in a study of shared clonotypes between healthy human individuals. Method: immunoSEQ multiplex PCR; TCRdb's copy keeps in-frame clones and lacks some. Here the sample spans 2.3 million or so clones, approximately 95% being singletons. Sequencing used naive CD4+ T cells from PBMCs. The subset here: CD45RA+ positively selected. The receptors were sampled from a man aged 18 to 30 in good health. Some clones in this sample may be carry-over from other donors' samples.

The rearrangement joins TRBV5-5 to TRBJ1-4; no clear D. V was clipped by 7 bases and J by 3 bases, with 16 bases between them. Germline CDR1 reads SGHKS; CDR2 reads YYEKEE (reference sequence). The CDR3 contains 15 residues. The CDR3 bases are TGTGCCAGCGTGGTTACCGGACGGCCTAATGAAAAACTGTTTTTT. This sequence encodes CASVVTGRPNEKLFF.

The chain recombines TRBV29-1 with TRBJ1-2; unclear D gene. Germline-derived CDR1 and CDR2 are SQVTM and ANQGSEA. The CDR3 is 13 amino acids. Trimming pared 2 bases from V and 8 bases from J, leaving 15 bases between. In nucleotides, the CDR3 is TGCAGCGTTGAAAGCCAATCGAGAGACGGCTACACCTTC. Protein product: CSVESQSRDGYTF.

The rearrangement joins TRBV30 to TRBJ1-6; possibly TRBD1 for D (5 bases). V was pared by 8 bases and J by 13 bases, with 21 bases between. From germline, CDR1 is GTSNPN and CDR2 SVGIG (reference sequence). CDR3 length: 13 residues. The CDR3 DNA reads as TGTGCCCGGGCCCAGGGCTCGGGCTGGCCCCTCCACTTT. Translating gives CARAQGSGWPLHF.

The genes are TRBV14 and TRBJ2-6; D remains unclear. Per the germline V gene, CDR1 is SGHDN and CDR2 is FVKESK. With 0 bases removed from V and 0 bases from J, the gap between germline ends came to 12 bases. The CDR3 covers 18 residues. This CDR3 reads CASSQEGAWFSGANVLTF. In DNA form, the CDR3 reads TGTGCCAGCAGCCAAGAAGGTGCGTGGTTCTCTGGGGCCAACGTCCTGACTTTC.

This clone was counted between two and nine times. The rearrangement joins TRBV27 to TRBJ1-1; 12 nucleotides match TRBD1. The V gene's germline CDR1 is MNHEY and CDR2 SMNVEV (reference sequence). The CDR3 has 15 residues. The ends lost 8 bases at V and 2 bases at J; junction bases unmatched: 6. The CDR3 DNA reads TGTGCCAGCCGGGGACAGGGGGCGAGTAACACTGAAGCTTTCTTT. It yields the protein CASRGQGASNTEAFF.

V is TRBV28 and J is TRBJ2-1, with TRBD1 identical over 10 bases. The CDR3 consists of 15 residues. Germline CDR1 reads MDHEN; CDR2 reads SYDVKM. The ends lost 7 bases at V and 3 bases at J; junction bases unmatched: 6. CDR3 DNA: TGTGCCAGCAAAACCGGGACAGGGGTCTACAATGAGCAGTTCTTC. Protein sequence: CASKTGTGVYNEQFF.

This clone was detected a few times. Other DNA sequences in this specimen translate into the identical CDR3. CDR3 sequence reads: CASSLGQSNQPQHF. The CDR3 coding sequence is TGTGCCAGCAGTTTGGGGCAGAGCAATCAGCCCCAGCATTTT. The chain combines TRBV28 with TRBJ1-5; possibly TRBD1 for D (5 bases). Looked up from germline, CDR1 is MDHEN and CDR2 is SYDVKM. Deletions cut 3 bases from V and 1 base from J, with 7 bases between. The CDR3 extends over 14 amino acids. The entire variable domain, with the rest obtained from reference TRBV28 and TRBJ1-5, is as follows: DVKVTQSSRYLVKRTGEKVFLECVQDMDHENMFWYRQDPGLGLRLIYFSYDVKMKEKGDIPEGYSVSREKKERFSLILESASTNQTSMYLCASSLGQSNQPQHFGDGTRLSIL.

The sample holds one count of this clone. The chain is built from TRBV11-2 and TRBJ1-4; D is uncertain. Deletions cut 5 bases from V and 8 bases from J, with 15 bases between. Germline V gene sequence: CDR1 SGHAT, CDR2 FQNNGV. The CDR3 sequence is 14 residues long. In DNA, the CDR3 is TGTGCCAGCAGCGCCGGACGCTCGGAGGAAAAACTGTTTTTT. It codes for CASSAGRSEEKLFF.

V usage is TRBV29-1 and J usage is TRBJ2-3; 7 nucleotides match TRBD1. The CDR3 totals 14 residues. After removal of 2 bases from V and 6 bases from J, the junction contained 8 bases not matched to a gene. Germline CDR1 and CDR2: SQVTM and ANQGSEA. The CDR3 reads CSVERGLSRDTQYF. Here the CDR3 DNA reads TGCAGCGTTGAAAGGGGGCTCTCCCGGGATACGCAGTATTTT.

The chain recombines TRBV9 with TRBJ2-1, with D maybe TRBD2 (6 bases). Germline V CDR1 and CDR2: SGDLS, YYNGEE. The CDR3 consists of 15 residues. V lost 4 bases and J 5 bases, leaving 16 bases between the germline ends. The CDR3 sequence is CASSSGGNWNNEQFF. The DNA of the CDR3 is TGTGCCAGCAGCTCTGGAGGGAATTGGAACAATGAGCAGTTCTTC.

A note on this clone: One junction end disagrees with the germline gene, perhaps due to a read error. The V and J genes are TRBV2 and TRBJ2-1; 9 bases line up with TRBD1. Germline-derived CDR1 and CDR2 are SNHLY and FYNNEI. This CDR3 comprises 13 residues. This CDR3 reads CASSEGTGNEQFF. CDR3 nucleotide sequence: TGTGCCAGCAGCGAAGGGACAGGGAATGAGCAGTTCTTC.

The chain has TRBV10-3 and TRBJ2-2; TRBD2 might be the D (5 bases). The CDR3 is made up of 16 amino acids. Germline loops: CDR1 ENHRY, CDR2 SYGVKD. Trimming removed 4 bases at V and 4 bases at J, with 16 bases between. The CDR3 protein is CAISGYGEIGTGELFF. The CDR3 coding sequence is TGTGCCATCAGTGGGTACGGGGAGATTGGCACCGGGGAGCTGTTTTTT.

Remarks on this clone: Other DNA sequences within the sample encode an identical CDR3. The chain combines TRBV7-9 with TRBJ1-1; no clear D gene. The CDR3 covers 13 residues. Germline V gene sequence: CDR1 SEHNR, CDR2 FQNEAQ (reference sequence). With 2 bases removed from V and 2 bases from J, the gap between germline ends came to 6 bases. In DNA form, the CDR3 reads TGTGCCAGCAGCTTAAATGCAAACACTGAAGCTTTCTTT. It translates to CASSLNANTEAFF.

This clone was recorded once. The chain couples TRBV9 to TRBJ2-2; D is uncertain. V shed 3 bases and J shed 2 bases, with 8 bases lying between them. CDR1 is SGDLS, CDR2 YYNGEE, per germline. This CDR3 has 14 residues. The CDR3 spells CASSARSNTGELFF. The CDR3 DNA sequence: TGTGCCAGCAGCGCCAGAAGTAACACCGGGGAGCTGTTTTTT.

The gene calls are TRBV2 and TRBJ2-7; TRBD1 agrees at 7 bases. There are 15 residues in the CDR3. Unmatched junction bases numbered 10, after V lost 6 bases and J lost 2 bases. In germline, CDR1 is SNHLY, CDR2 FYNNEI. CDR3 amino acids: CASREQGNGPYEQYF. The CDR3 DNA follows: TGTGCCAGCAGGGAACAGGGGAATGGGCCCTACGAGCAGTACTTC.

The genes are TRBV19 and TRBJ2-6, with 7 bases matching TRBD1. Germline V gene lookup returns CDR1 LNHDA and CDR2 SQIVND (reference sequence). With 5 bases clipped from V and 1 base from J, the junction kept 5 bases outside the gene matches. The CDR3 has 16 residues. The CDR3 bases are TGTGCCAGTAGTCCCGGGACAGATTCTGGGGCCAACGTCCTGACTTTC. As protein: CASSPGTDSGANVLTF.

J is TRBJ1-6 and V is TRBV30; a weak D match, TRBD1 (6 bases). The CDR3 totals 13 residues. Germline loops: CDR1 GTSNPN, CDR2 SVGIG (reference sequence). The V and J ends lost 3 bases and 14 bases respectively, with 17 bases between them. The chain's CDR3 is CAWSLQPGATLHF. The DNA for the CDR3 is TGTGCCTGGAGCCTTCAACCAGGGGCCACCCTCCACTTT. Looking up the rest from reference TRBV30 and TRBJ1-6 gives the full variable domain: SQTIHQWPATLVQPVGSPLSLECTVEGTSNPNLYWYRQAAGRGLQLLFYSVGIGQISSEVPQNLSASRPQDRQFILSSKKLLLSDSGFYLCAWSLQPGATLHFGNGTRLTVT.

This clone was recorded only once. The V and J genes are TRBV19 and TRBJ2-1; TRBD1 might be the D (5 bases). V dropped 9 bases and J dropped 2 bases, with 14 bases sitting between them. The CDR3 length is 14 residues. Germline values: CDR1 LNHDA, CDR2 SQIVND (reference sequence). CDR3 coding DNA: TGTGCCAGCCGACAGAAGTCCACCTACAATGAGCAGTTCTTC. Encoded protein: CASRQKSTYNEQFF.

This clone was seen at least ten times. The chain couples TRBV28 to TRBJ1-1; no reliable D call. V shed 2 bases and J shed 10 bases, with 11 bases lying between them. This CDR3 is 12 amino acids long. Germline V gives CDR1 MDHEN, CDR2 SYDVKM. CDR3 sequence reads: CASSLIFGVAFF. The CDR3 coding sequence is TGTGCCAGCAGTTTAATTTTCGGGGTAGCTTTCTTT. The full variable domain, rest sourced from reference TRBV28 and TRBJ1-1, is DVKVTQSSRYLVKRTGEKVFLECVQDMDHENMFWYRQDPGLGLRLIYFSYDVKMKEKGDIPEGYSVSREKKERFSLILESASTNQTSMYLCASSLIFGVAFFGQGTRLTVV.

The chain has TRBV2 and TRBJ1-1, with a weak D call TRBD1 (5 bases). The CDR3 is 13 amino acids. Germline loops: CDR1 SNHLY, CDR2 FYNNEI. Trimming took 7 bases from V and 5 from J, leaving 14 bases between them. CDR3 nucleotides: TGTGCCAGCACCCTAGAAGAGGGGACTGAAGCTTTCTTT. It yields the protein CASTLEEGTEAFF.

Of note for this clone: This may arise from a read error, as a much more abundant clone is one base away. This sample includes further DNA sequences coding for the same CDR3. The V call is TRBV5-1, the J call TRBJ1-5; D not certain. Trimming pared 2 bases from V and 0 bases from J, leaving 3 bases between. The CDR3 has 13 residues. Germline V gene lookup returns CDR1 SGHRS and CDR2 YFSETQ. Written as DNA, the CDR3 is TGCGCCAGCAGCTTAGATAGCAATCAGCCCCAGCATTTT. Protein: CASSLDSNQPQHF.

The chain links TRBV7-2 to TRBJ2-1; 8 bases fit TRBD2. Germline CDR1 and CDR2: SGHTA and FQGNSA. The CDR3 totals 15 residues. With V trimmed by 5 bases and J by 4 bases, 7 bases remained unmatched. CDR3 protein: CASSPIGTSYNEQFF. The CDR3 coding sequence is TGTGCCAGCAGCCCGATTGGGACTAGTTACAATGAGCAGTTCTTC.

The rearrangement links TRBV14 to TRBJ2-3; 13 nucleotides agree with TRBD2. V dropped 4 bases and J dropped 7; count of bases not matched to a gene: 2. Germline V gives CDR1 SGHDN, CDR2 FVKESK. The CDR3 has 14 amino acids. This chain's CDR3 is CASSPGTSGNTQYF. The CDR3 DNA reads as TGTGCCAGCAGCCCCGGGACTAGCGGGAATACGCAGTATTTT.

The rearrangement uses TRBV30 and TRBJ1-5; D unresolved. CDR3 size: 16 residues. Germline CDR1 is GTSNPN and CDR2 is SVGIG (reference sequence). V lost 2 bases and J 6 bases, leaving 20 bases between the germline ends. This CDR3 reads CAWSPPRYSRLQPQHF. CDR3 nucleotides: TGTGCCTGGAGTCCCCCCCGGTACAGCAGACTTCAGCCCCAGCATTTT.

The gene calls are TRBV7-3 and TRBJ2-7, with D possibly being TRBD2 (6 bases). The CDR3 is made up of 13 amino acids. Germline V lookup: CDR1 SGHTA, CDR2 FQGTGA. V lost 4 bases and J 3 bases, leaving 10 bases between the germline ends. Written as DNA, the CDR3 is TGTGCCAGCAGCTCCGGACTACTCTACGAGCAGTACTTC. Its protein product is CASSSGLLYEQYF.

This chain joins TRBV19 and TRBJ1-2, with TRBD1 matching 7 bases. The germline CDR1 and CDR2 sequences are LNHDA and SQIVND (reference sequence). Trimming cost V 5 bases and J 5 bases; bases outside gene matches: 14. The CDR3 totals 16 residues. CDR3 DNA sequence: TGTGCCAGTAGTCCTAAGCCCGCGGGACAGAGATATGGCTACACCTTC. Translation: CASSPKPAGQRYGYTF. The whole variable domain, filled in from reference TRBV19 and TRBJ1-2, reads DGGITQSPKYLFRKEGQNVTLSCEQNLNHDAMYWYRQDPGQGLRLIYYSQIVNDFQKGDIAEGYSVSREKKESFPLTVTSAQKNPTAFYLCASSPKPAGQRYGYTFGSGTRLTVV.